This TCR beta chain was observed in a study of blood T cell repertoires in COVID-19. This clone came up a few times. This table comes from immunoSEQ multiplex PCR, and its TCRdb copy is limited to in-frame clones, with some not included. This sample yields 130,000 or so clones, of which around nine tenths are seen a single time; 1.5% to 1.7% belongs to the top ten. The source is a human donor in a cohort sampled during active COVID-19. Sample: peripheral blood.

CDR3 protein: CASQRGVSTGELFF. For the CDR3, the DNA is TGCGCCAGCCAAAGAGGTGTGTCCACCGGGGAGCTGTTTTTT. This sequence joins TRBV5-1 and TRBJ2-2, with D unresolved. The germline V gene encodes CDR1 SGHRS and CDR2 YFSETQ. The CDR3 is made up of 14 amino acids. The V end was cut by 7 bases, the J end by 4 bases, with 14 bases between.